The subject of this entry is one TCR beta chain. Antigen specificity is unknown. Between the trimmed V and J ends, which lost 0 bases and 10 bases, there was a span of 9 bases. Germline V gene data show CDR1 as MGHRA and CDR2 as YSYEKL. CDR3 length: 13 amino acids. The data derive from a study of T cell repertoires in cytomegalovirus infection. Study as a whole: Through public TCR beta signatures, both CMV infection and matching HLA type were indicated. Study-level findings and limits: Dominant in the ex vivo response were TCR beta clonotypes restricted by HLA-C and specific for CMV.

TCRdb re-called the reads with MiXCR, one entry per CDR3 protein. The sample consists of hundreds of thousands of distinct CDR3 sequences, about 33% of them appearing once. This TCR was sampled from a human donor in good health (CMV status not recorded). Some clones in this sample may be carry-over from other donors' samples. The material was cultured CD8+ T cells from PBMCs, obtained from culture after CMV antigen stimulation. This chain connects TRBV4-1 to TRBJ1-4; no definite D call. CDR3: CASSQDTTGKLFF. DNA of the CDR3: TGCGCCAGCAGCCAAGATACTACGGGAAAACTGTTTTTT.